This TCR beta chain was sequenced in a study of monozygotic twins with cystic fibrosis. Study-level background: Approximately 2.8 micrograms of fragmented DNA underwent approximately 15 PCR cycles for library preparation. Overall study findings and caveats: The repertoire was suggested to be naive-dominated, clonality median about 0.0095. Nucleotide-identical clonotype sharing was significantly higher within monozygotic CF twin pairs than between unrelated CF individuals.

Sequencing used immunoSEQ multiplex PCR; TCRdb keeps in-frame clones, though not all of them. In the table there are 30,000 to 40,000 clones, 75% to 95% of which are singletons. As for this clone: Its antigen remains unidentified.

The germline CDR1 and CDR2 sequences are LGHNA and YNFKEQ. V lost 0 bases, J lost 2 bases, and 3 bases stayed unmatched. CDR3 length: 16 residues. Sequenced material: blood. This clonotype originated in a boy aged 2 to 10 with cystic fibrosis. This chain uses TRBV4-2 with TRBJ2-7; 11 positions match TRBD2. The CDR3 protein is CASSQERLAGTYEQYF. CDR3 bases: TGTGCCAGCAGCCAAGAACGACTAGCGGGGACCTACGAGCAGTACTTC.